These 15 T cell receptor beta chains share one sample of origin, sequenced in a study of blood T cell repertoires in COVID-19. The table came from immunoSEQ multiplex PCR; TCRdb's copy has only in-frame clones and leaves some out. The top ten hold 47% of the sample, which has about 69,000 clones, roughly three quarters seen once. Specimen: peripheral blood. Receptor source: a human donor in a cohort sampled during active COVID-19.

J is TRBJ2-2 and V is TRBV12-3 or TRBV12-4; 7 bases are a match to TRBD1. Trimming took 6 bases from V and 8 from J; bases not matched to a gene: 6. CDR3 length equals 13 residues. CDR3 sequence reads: CASSATGRGELFF. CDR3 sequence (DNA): TGTGCCAGCAGCGCGACAGGGAGAGGGGAGCTGTTTTTT.

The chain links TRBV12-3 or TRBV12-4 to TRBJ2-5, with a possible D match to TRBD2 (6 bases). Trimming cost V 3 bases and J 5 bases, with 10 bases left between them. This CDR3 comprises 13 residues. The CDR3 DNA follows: TGTGCCAGCAGTTTGGAGGGTTGGGAGACCCAGTACTTC. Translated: CASSLEGWETQYF.

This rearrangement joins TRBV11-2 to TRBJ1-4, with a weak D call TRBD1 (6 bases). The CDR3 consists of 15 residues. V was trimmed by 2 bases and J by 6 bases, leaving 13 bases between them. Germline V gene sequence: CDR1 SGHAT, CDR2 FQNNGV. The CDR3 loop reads CASSLLVQGHEKLFF. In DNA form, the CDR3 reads TGTGCCAGCAGCTTATTAGTCCAGGGGCATGAAAAACTGTTTTTT.

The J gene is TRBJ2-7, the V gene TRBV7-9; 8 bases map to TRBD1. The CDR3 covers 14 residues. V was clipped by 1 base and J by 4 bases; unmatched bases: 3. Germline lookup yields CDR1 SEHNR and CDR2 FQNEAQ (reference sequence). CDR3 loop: CASSLGTGNYEQYF. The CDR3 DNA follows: TGTGCCAGCAGCTTAGGGACAGGGAATTACGAGCAGTACTTC.

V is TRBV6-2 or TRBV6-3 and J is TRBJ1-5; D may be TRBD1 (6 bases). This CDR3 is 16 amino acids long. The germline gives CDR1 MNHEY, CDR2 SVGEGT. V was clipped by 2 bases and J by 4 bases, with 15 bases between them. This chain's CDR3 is CASSYRGKTDNQPQHF. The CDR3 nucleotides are TGTGCCAGCAGTTACAGGGGGAAGACAGATAATCAGCCCCAGCATTTT.

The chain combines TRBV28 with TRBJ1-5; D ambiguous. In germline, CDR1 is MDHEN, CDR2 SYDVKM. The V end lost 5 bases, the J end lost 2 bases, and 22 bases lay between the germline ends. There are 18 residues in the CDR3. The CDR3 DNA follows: TGTGCCAGCAGTATAACTAGAGGTGGGCGGCAGGGCAATCAGCCCCAGCATTTT. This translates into CASSITRGGRQGNQPQHF.

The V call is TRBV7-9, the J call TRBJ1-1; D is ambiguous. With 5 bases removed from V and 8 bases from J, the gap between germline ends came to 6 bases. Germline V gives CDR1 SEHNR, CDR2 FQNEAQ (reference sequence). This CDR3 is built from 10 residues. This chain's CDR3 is CASSLREAFF. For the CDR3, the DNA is TGTGCCAGCAGCCTCAGGGAAGCTTTCTTT.

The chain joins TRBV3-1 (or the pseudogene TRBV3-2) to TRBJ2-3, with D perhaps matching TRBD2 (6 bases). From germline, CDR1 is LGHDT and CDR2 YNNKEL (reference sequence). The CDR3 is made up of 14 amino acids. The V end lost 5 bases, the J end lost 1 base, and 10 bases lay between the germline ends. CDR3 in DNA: TGTGCCAGCAGCTTGTGGGAGGGCACAGATACGCAGTATTTT. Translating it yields CASSLWEGTDTQYF.

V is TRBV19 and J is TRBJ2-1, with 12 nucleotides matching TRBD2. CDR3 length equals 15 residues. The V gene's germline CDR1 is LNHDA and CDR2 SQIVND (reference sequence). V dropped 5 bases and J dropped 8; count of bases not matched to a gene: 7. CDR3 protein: CASSPGLAGYDEQFF. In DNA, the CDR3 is TGTGCCAGTAGTCCCGGACTAGCGGGATATGATGAGCAGTTCTTC.

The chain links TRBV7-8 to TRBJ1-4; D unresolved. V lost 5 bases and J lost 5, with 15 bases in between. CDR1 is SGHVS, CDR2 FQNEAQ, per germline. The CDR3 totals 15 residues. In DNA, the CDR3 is TGTGCCAGCAGCCCCCGAATAGCACCCAATGAAAAACTGTTTTTT. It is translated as CASSPRIAPNEKLFF.

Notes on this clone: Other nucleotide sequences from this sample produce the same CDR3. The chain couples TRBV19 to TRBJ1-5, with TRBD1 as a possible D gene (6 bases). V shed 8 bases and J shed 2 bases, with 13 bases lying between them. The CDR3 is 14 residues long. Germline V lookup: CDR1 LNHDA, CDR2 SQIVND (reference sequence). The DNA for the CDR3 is TGTGCCAGTTCGGGACAAGGGGGCAATCAGCCCCAGCATTTT. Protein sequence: CASSGQGGNQPQHF.

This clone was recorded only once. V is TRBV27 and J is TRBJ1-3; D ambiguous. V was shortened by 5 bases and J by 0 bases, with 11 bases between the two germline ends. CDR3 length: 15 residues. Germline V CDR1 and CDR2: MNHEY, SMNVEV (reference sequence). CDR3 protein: CASSLLPVSGNTIYF. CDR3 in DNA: TGTGCCAGCAGTCTCCTCCCCGTCTCTGGAAACACCATATATTTT.

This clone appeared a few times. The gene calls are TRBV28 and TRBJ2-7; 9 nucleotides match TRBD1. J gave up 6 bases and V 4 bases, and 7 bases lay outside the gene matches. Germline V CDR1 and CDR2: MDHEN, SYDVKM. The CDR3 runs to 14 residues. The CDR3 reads CASSSGQGPGEQYF. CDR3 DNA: TGTGCCAGCAGTTCCGGACAGGGGCCGGGCGAGCAGTACTTC.

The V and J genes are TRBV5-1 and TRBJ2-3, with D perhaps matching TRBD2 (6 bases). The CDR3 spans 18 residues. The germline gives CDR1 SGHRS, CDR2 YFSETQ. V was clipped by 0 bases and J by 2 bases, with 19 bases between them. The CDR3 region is CASSLAGRTSTVTDTQYF. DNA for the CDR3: TGCGCCAGCAGCTTGGCGGGGAGGACTTCAACAGTCACAGATACGCAGTATTTT.

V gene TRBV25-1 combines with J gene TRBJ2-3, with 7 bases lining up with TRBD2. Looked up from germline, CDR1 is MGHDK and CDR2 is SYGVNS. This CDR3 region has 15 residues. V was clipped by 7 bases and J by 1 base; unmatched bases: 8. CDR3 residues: CASTPAGGGTDTQYF. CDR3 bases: TGTGCCAGCACTCCCGCTGGGGGGGGCACAGATACGCAGTATTTT. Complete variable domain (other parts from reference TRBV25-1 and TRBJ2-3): EADIYQTPRYLVIGTGKKITLECSQTMGHDKMYWYQQDPGMELHLIHYSYGVNSTEKGDLSSESTVSRIRTEHFPLTLESARPSHTSQYLCASTPAGGGTDTQYFGPGTRLTVL.